The 5 T cell receptor beta chains below all came from one sample that was sequenced in a study of cytomegalovirus exposure and HLA in healthy donors (dated by TCRdb to 2016 to 2017). Library preparation employed the immunoSEQ multiplex PCR assay. For the multiplex PCR, a mixture combining 60 forward primers for TCR Vbeta segments and 13 reverse primers for TCR Jbeta segments was used. The table was pulled from immuneACCESS by TCRdb, which kept in-frame rearrangements only. Such tables lose some clones; where checked, under half of the loss comes from unresolved V genes, and the rest has no known cause. Here the sample has over 90,000 clones; around 77% occur a single time. The ten largest clones represent 3.5% to 4.5% of the sample. Sequencing input: PBMCs. The receptors derive from a man aged 45 to 65 in good health and CMV-seropositive.

This chain connects TRBV10-3 to TRBJ1-1; 7 nucleotides align to TRBD1. This CDR3 comprises 14 residues. V shed 5 bases and J 2 bases; nucleotides not matched to a gene: 5. Germline CDR1 and CDR2: ENHRY and SYGVKD. The DNA for the CDR3 is TGTGCCATCAGTTCCCAGGGGGGAAACACTGAAGCTTTCTTT. Translating gives CAISSQGGNTEAFF.

V usage is TRBV5-4 and J usage is TRBJ2-7; 8 bases map to TRBD2. V was clipped by 2 bases and J by 7 bases; unmatched bases: 5. From germline, CDR1 is SGHNT and CDR2 YYREEE (reference sequence). The CDR3 covers 13 residues. The DNA of the CDR3 is TGTGCCAGCAGCTTCGGCGGGAGGTGGGAGCAGTACTTC. It specifies CASSFGGRWEQYF.

The chain combines TRBV7-8 with TRBJ2-1; 9 nucleotides match TRBD1. The CDR3 contains 15 residues. In germline, CDR1 is SGHVS, CDR2 FQNEAQ. With 3 bases clipped from V and 13 bases from J, the junction kept 13 bases outside the gene matches. The DNA for the CDR3 is TGTGCCAGCAGCTTGGACAGGGGTACTAGGGAGGCCCAGTTCTTC. Its translation: CASSLDRGTREAQFF.

This chain uses TRBV18 with TRBJ2-5, with TRBD1 identical over 11 bases. This CDR3 is built from 15 residues. The V segment lost 3 bases and the J segment 5 bases; nucleotides outside the gene matches: 5. From germline, CDR1 is KGHSH and CDR2 LQKENI. DNA for the CDR3: TGTGCCAGCTCACCTGGGACAGGGGGATGGGAGACCCAGTACTTC. It yields the protein CASSPGTGGWETQYF.

This clone was counted a single time. The V call is TRBV10-3, the J call TRBJ2-3, with a tentative D call TRBD1 (6 bases). The germline CDR1 and CDR2 sequences are ENHRY and SYGVKD. V gave up 2 bases and J gave up 0 bases, with 9 bases separating them. CDR3 length equals 15 residues. The CDR3 sequence is CAISEGQTSTDTQYF. In DNA, the CDR3 is TGTGCCATCAGTGAGGGACAGACTAGCACAGATACGCAGTATTTT.